Following are 5 T cell receptor beta chains from one sample sequenced in a study of lymphopenia after photon versus proton radiotherapy. The repertoire was sequenced with immunoSEQ multiplex PCR; TCRdb's copy has only in-frame clones and lacks some. The table has some 55,000 clones, over 70% seen once. The sample was peripheral blood, taken from a patient treated with photon-based radiotherapy. These TCRs come from a man between 45 and 60 years old with gastric cancer.

The chain employs TRBV6-6 and TRBJ2-7; D is unresolved. Germline V gene data show CDR1 as MNHNY and CDR2 as SVGAGI (reference sequence). The germline V and J ends were trimmed by 2 bases and 3 bases, with 2 bases remaining between them. The CDR3 contains 11 residues. CDR3 nucleotide sequence: TGTGCCAGCAGTTACAACTACGAGCAGTACTTC. This gives the protein CASSYNYEQYF.

The genes are TRBV6-5 and TRBJ2-1; D unresolved. V lost 5 bases to trimming and J lost 2 bases, with 13 bases between them. The CDR3 has 15 residues. CDR1 is MNHEY, CDR2 SVGAGI, per germline. CDR3 in DNA: TGTGCCAGCAGTGCCGGACGGATAACCTACAATGAGCAGTTCTTC. Translating it yields CASSAGRITYNEQFF.

The sample holds one count of this clone. This chain connects TRBV5-4 to TRBJ2-3; TRBD2 might be the D (6 bases). Trimming removed 2 bases at V and 0 bases at J, with 10 bases between. CDR1 is SGHNT, CDR2 YYREEE, per germline (reference sequence). The CDR3 has 15 residues. This CDR3 is CASSFGGASTDTQYF. CDR3 nucleotide sequence: TGTGCCAGCAGCTTCGGGGGAGCCAGCACAGATACGCAGTATTTT.

The chain recombines TRBV28 with TRBJ2-5; 10 bases are shared with TRBD2. V lost 6 bases and J lost 5; bases outside the gene matches: 6. Germline V gene data show CDR1 as MDHEN and CDR2 as SYDVKM. The CDR3 contains 14 residues. DNA for the CDR3: TGTGCCAGCAGGCCAGCGGGAGGGGGGGAGACCCAGTACTTC. Its translation is CASRPAGGGETQYF.

J is TRBJ2-1 and V is TRBV21-1; the table's D gene call, TRBD1, was not cross checked with the DNA. TRBV21-1 is a known pseudogene. This CDR3 contains 15 residues. DNA for the CDR3: TGTGCCAGCAGCAAGGTCCAGGGGCGTTACAATGAGCAGTTCTTC. Translating gives CASSKVQGRYNEQFF.